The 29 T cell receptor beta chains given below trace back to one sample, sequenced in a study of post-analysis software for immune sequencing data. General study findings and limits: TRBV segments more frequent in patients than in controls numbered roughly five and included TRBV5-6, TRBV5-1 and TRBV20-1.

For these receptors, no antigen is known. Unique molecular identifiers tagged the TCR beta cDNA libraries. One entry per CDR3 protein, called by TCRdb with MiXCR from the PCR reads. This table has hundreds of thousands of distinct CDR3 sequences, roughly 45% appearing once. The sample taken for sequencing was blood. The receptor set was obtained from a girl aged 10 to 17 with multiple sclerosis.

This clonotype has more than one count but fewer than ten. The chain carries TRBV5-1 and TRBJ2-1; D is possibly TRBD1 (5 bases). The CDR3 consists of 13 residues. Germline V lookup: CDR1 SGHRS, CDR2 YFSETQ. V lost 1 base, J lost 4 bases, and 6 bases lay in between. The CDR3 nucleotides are TGCGCCAGCAGCTTGTCAGGGTACAATGAGCAGTTCTTC. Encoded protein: CASSLSGYNEQFF.

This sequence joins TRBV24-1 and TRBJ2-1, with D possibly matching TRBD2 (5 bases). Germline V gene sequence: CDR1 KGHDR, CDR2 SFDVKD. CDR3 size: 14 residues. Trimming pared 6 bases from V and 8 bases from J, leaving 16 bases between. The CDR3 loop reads CATSNRGRLDEQFF. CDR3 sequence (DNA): TGTGCCACCAGTAATCGGGGTCGGCTCGATGAGCAGTTCTTC.

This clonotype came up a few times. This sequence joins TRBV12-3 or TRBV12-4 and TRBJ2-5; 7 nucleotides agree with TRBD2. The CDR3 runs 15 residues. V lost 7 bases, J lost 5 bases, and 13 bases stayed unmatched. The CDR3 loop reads CASTRTASGMETQYF. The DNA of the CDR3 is TGTGCCAGCACCCGGACGGCTAGCGGTATGGAGACCCAGTACTTC.

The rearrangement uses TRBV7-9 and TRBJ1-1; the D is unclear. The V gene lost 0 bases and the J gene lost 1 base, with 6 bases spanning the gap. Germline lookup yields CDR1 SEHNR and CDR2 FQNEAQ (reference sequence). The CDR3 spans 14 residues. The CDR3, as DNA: TGTGCCAGCAGCTTAGCAGGGAGGAACACTGAAGCTTTCTTT. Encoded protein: CASSLAGRNTEAFF.

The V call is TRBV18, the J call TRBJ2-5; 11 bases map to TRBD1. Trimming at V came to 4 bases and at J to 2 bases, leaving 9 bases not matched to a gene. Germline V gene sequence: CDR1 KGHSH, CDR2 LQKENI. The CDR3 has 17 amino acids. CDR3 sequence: CASSQLRGQGAQETQYF. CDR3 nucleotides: TGTGCCAGCTCACAACTGAGAGGACAGGGGGCACAAGAGACCCAGTACTTC.

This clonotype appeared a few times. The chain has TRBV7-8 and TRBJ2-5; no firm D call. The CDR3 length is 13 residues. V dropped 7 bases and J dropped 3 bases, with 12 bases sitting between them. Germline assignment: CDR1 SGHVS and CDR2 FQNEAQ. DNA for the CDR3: TGTGCCAGCACGCAGACCCGTAAAGAGACCCAGTACTTC. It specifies CASTQTRKETQYF.

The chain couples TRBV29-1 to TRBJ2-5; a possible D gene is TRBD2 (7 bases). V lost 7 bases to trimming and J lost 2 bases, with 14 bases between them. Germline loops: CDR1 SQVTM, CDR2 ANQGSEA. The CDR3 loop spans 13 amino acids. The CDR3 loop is CSAEGGPQETQYF. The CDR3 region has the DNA TGCAGCGCGGAGGGGGGGCCGCAAGAGACCCAGTACTTC. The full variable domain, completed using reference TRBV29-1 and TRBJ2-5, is SAVISQKPSRDICQRGTSLTIQCQVDSQVTMMFWYRQQPGQSLTLIATANQGSEATYESGFVIDKFPISRPNLTFSTLTVSNMSPEDSSIYLCSAEGGPQETQYFGPGTRLLVL.

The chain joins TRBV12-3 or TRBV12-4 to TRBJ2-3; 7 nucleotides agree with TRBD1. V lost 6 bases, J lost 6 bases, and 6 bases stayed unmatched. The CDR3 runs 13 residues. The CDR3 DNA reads TGTGCCAGCAGCGCCGACAGGGATGATACGCAGTATTTT. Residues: CASSADRDDTQYF.

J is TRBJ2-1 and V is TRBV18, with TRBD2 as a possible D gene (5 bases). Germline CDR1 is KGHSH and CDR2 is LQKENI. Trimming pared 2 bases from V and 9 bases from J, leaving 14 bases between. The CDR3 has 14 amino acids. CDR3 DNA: TGTGCCAGCTCACCAGAGGGAGAAGGAAGTGAGCAGTTCTTC. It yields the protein CASSPEGEGSEQFF.

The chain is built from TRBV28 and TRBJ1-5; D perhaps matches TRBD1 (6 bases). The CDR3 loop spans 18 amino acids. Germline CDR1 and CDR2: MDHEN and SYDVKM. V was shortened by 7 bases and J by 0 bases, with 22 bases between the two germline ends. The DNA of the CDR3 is TGTGCCAGCACCTACCGGGTCGGGGGCCGTTATAGCAATCAGCCCCAGCATTTT. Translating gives CASTYRVGGRYSNQPQHF.

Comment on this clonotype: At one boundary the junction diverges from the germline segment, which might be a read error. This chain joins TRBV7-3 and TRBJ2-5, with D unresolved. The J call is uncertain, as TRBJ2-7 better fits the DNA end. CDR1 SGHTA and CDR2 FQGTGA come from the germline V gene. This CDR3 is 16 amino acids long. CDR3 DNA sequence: TGTGCCGGCAGGCCAAAAACCTTCCGAGGCCCTTACGAGCAGTACTTC. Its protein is CAGRPKTFRGPYEQYF.

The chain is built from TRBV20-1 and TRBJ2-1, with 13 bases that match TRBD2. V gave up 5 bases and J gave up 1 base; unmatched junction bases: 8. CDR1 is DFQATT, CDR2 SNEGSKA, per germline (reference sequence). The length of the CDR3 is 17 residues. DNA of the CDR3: TGCAGTGCTTTGACTAGCGGGAGGATCCTTTCCTACAATGAGCAGTTCTTC. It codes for CSALTSGRILSYNEQFF.

The CDR3 DNA reads as TGTGCCAGCAGCCCGGGCTCCCCAGCGGAAAGTCCAGATACGCAGTATTTT. Translating gives CASSPGSPAESPDTQYF. This sequence joins TRBV5-4 and TRBJ2-3; D perhaps matches TRBD2 (5 bases). There are 17 residues in the CDR3. V gave up 4 bases and J gave up 4 bases, with 22 bases separating them. The V gene's germline CDR1 is SGHNT and CDR2 YYREEE (reference sequence).

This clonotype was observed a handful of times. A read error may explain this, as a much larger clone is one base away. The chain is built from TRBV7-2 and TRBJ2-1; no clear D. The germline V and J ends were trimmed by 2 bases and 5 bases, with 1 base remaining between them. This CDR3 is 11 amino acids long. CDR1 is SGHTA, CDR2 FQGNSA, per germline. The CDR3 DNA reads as TGTGCCAGCAGCTTACACAATGAGCAGTTCTTC. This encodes CASSLHNEQFF.

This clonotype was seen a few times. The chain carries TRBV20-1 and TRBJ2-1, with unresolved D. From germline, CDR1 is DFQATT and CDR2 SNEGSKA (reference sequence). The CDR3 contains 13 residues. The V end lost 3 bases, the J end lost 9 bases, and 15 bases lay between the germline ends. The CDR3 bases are TGCAGTGCTAGTGAGACCCGAGATGCTGAGCAGTTCTTC. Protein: CSASETRDAEQFF.

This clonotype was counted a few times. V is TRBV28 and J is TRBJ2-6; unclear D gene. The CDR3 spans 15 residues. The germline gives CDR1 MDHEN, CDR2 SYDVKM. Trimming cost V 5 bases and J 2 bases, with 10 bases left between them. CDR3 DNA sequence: TGTGCCAGCAGTCCAACCGAGCCTGGGGCCAACGTCCTGACTTTC. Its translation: CASSPTEPGANVLTF.

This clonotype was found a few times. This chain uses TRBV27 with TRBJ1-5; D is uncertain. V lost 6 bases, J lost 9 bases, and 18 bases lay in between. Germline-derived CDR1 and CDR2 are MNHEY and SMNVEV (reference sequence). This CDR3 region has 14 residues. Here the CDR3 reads CASRPQAAQSPQHF. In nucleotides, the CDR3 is TGTGCCAGCAGGCCCCAAGCAGCCCAGTCGCCCCAGCATTTT.

CDR3 nucleotides: TGCGCCAGCAGAAATGGGCGATGGGGCGTGGGGGAGCAGTTCTTC. Encoded protein: CASRNGRWGVGEQFF. This rearrangement joins TRBV4-3 to TRBJ2-1, with D perhaps matching TRBD1 (5 bases). Trimming left V 6 bases short and J 10 bases short, with 22 bases between. Germline V CDR1 and CDR2: LGHNA, YSLEER. The CDR3 length is 15 residues.

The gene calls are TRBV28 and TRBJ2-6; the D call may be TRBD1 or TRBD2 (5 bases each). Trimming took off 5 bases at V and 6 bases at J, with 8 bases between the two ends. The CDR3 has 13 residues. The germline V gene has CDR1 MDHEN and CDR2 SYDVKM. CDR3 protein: CASSPGTANVLTF. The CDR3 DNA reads TGTGCCAGCAGTCCCGGGACGGCCAACGTCCTGACTTTC.

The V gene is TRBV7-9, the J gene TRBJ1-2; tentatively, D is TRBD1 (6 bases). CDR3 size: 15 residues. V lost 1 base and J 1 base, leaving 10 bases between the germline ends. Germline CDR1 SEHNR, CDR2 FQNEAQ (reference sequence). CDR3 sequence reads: CASSLETGINYGYTF. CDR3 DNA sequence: TGTGCCAGCAGCTTAGAAACAGGGATTAACTATGGCTACACCTTC. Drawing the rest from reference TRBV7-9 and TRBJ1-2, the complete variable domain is DTGVSQNPRHKITKRGQNVTFRCDPISEHNRLYWYRQTLGQGPEFLTYFQNEAQLEKSRLLSDRFSAERPKGSFSTLEIQRTEQGDSAMYLCASSLETGINYGYTFGSGTRLTVV.

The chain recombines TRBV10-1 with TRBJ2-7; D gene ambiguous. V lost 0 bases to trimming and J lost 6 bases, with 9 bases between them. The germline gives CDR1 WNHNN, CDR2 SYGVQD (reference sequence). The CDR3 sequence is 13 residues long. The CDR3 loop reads CASSESATREQYF. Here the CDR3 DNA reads TGCGCCAGCAGTGAGTCGGCCACACGCGAGCAGTACTTC.

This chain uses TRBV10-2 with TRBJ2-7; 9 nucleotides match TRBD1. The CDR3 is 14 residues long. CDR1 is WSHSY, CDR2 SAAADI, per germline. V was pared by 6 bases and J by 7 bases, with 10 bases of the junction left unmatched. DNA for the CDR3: TGCGCCAGCAGGGATGGACAGGGGCTGAGTGAGCAGTACTTC. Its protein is CASRDGQGLSEQYF.

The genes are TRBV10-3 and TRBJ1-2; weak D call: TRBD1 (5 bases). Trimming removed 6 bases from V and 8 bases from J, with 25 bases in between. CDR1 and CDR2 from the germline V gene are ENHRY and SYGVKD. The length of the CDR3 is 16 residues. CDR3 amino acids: CAIRWTMLIRDWGYTF. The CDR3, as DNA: TGTGCCATCAGATGGACAATGTTAATTAGAGATTGGGGCTACACCTTC.

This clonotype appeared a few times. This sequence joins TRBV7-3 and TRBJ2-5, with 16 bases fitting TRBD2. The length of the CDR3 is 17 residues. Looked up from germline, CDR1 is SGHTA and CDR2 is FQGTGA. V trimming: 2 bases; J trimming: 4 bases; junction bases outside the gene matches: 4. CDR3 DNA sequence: TGTGCCAGCAGCTTAGGGACTAGCGGGAGGGAAGGAGAGACCCAGTACTTC. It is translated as CASSLGTSGREGETQYF.

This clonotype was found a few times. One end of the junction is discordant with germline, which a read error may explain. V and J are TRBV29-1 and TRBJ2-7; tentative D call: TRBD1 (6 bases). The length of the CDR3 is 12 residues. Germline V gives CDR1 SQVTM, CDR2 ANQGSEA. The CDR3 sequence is CSVEDSSYERYF. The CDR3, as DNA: TGCAGCGTCGAGGACAGTTCCTACGAGCGGTACTTC.

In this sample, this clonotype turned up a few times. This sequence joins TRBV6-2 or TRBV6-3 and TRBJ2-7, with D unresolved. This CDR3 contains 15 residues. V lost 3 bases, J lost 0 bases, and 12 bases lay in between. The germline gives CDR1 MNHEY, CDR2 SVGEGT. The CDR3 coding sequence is TGTGCCAGCAGTTATCCGGGTATGACCTCCTACGAGCAGTACTTC. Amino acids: CASSYPGMTSYEQYF.

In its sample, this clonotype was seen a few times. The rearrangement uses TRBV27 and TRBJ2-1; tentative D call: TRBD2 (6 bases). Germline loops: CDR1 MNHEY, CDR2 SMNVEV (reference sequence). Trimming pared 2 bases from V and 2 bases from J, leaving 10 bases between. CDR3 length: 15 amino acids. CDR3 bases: TGTGCCAGCAGTTTAGGGGGGTATGCCTACAATGAGCAGTTCTTC. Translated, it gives CASSLGGYAYNEQFF.

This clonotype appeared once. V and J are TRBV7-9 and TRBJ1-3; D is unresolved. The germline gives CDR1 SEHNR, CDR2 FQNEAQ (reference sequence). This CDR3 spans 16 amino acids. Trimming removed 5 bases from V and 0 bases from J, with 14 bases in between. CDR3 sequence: CASSLSSRSSGNTIYF. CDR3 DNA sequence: TGTGCCAGCAGCCTAAGTTCCAGGTCCTCTGGAAACACCATATATTTT.

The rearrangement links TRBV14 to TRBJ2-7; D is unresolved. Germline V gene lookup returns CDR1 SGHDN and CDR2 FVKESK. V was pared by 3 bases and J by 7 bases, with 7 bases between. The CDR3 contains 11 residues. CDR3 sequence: CASSHVMEQYF. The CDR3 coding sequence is TGTGCCAGCAGCCACGTGATGGAGCAGTACTTC. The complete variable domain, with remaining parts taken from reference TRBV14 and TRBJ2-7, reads EAGVTQFPSHSVIEKGQTVTLRCDPISGHDNLYWYRRVMGKEIKFLLHFVKESKQDESGMPNNRFLAERTGGTYSTLKVQPAELEDSGVYFCASSHVMEQYFGPGTRLTVT.